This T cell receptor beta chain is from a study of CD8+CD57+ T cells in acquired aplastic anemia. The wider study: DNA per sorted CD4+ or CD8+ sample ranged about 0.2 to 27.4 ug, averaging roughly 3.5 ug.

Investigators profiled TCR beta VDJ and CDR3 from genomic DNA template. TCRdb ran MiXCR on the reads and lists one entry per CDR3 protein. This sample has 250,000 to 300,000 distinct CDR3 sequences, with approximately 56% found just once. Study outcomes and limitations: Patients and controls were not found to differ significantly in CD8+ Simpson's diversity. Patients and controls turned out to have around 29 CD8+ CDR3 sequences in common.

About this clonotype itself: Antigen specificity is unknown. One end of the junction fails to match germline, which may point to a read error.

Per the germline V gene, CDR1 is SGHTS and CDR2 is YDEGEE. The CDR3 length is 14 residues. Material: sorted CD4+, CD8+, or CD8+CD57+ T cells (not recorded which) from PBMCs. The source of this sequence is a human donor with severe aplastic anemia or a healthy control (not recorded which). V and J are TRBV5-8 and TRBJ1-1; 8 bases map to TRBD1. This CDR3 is CASSEDRAPIFGIF. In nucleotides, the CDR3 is TGTGCCAGCAGCGAGGACAGGGCGCCGATATTTGGGATCTTT. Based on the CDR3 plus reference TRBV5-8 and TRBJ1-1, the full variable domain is EAGVTQSPTHLIKTRGQQATLRCSPISGHTSVYWYQQALGLGLQFLLWYDEGEERNRGNFPPRFSGRQFPNYSSELNVNALELEDSALYLCASSEDRAPIFGIFGQGTRLTVV.